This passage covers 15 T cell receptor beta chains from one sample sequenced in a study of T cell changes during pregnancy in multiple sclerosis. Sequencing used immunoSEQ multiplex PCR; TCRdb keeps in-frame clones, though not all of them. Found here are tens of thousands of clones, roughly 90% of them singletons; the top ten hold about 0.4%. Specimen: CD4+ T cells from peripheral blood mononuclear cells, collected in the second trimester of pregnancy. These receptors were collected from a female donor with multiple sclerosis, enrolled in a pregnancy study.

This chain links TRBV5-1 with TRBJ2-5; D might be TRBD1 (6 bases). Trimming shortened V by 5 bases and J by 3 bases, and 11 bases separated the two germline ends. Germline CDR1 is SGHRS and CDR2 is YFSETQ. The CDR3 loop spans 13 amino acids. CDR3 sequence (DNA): TGCGCCAGCAGGACTAACAGGGAAGAGACCCAGTACTTC. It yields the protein CASRTNREETQYF.

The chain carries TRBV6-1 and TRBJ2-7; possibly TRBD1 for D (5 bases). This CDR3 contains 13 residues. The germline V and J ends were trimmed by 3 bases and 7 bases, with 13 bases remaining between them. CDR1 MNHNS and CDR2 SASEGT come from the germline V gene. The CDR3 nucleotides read TGTGCCAGCAGTGACCGGCAGGGTCCTGAGCAGTACTTC. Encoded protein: CASSDRQGPEQYF.

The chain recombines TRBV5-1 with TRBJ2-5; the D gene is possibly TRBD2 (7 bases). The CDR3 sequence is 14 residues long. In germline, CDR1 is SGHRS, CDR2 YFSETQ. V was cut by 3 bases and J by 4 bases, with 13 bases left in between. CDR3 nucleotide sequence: TGCGCCAGCAGCTGGGGGGGGGCTCGAGAGACCCAGTACTTC. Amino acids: CASSWGGARETQYF.

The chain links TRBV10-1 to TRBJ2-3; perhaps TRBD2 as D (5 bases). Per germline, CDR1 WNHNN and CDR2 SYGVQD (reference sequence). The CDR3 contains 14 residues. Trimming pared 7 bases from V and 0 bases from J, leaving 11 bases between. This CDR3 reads CASIRGDSTDTQYF. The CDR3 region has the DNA TGCGCCAGCATCCGGGGTGATAGCACAGATACGCAGTATTTT.

The CDR3 reads CASSFNRGSSYNEQFF. Written as DNA, the CDR3 is TGTGCCAGCAGCTTTAATAGGGGGAGCTCCTACAATGAGCAGTTCTTC. This sequence joins TRBV5-4 and TRBJ2-1; tentative D call: TRBD1 (6 bases). Trimming removed 2 bases at V and 0 bases at J, with 12 bases between. The CDR3 sequence is 16 residues long. CDR1 is SGHNT, CDR2 YYREEE, per germline (reference sequence).

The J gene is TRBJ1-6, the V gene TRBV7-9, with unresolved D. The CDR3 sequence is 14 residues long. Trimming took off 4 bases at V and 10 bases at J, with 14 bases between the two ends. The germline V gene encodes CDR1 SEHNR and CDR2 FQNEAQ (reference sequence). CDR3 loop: CASSSLVSGSPLHF. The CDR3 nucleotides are TGTGCCAGCAGCTCCCTGGTTTCTGGCTCACCCCTCCACTTT.

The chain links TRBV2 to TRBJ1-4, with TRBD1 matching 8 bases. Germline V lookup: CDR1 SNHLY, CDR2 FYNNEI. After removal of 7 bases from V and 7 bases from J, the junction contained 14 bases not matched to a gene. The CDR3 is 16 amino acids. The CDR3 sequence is CASNGQGAGLGEKLFF. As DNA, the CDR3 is TGTGCCAGCAATGGCCAGGGGGCAGGATTAGGTGAAAAACTGTTTTTT.

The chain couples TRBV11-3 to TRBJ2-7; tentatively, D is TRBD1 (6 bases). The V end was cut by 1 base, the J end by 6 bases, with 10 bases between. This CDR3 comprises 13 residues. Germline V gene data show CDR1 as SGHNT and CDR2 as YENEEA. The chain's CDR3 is CASSLGGQGEQYF. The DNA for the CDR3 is TGTGCCAGCAGCTTAGGGGGGCAGGGCGAGCAGTACTTC. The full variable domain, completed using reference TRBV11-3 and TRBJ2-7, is EAGVVQSPRYKIIEKKQPVAFWCNPISGHNTLYWYLQNLGQGPELLIRYENEEAVDDSQLPKDRFSAERLKGVDSTLKIQPAELGDSAVYLCASSLGGQGEQYFGPGTRLTVT.

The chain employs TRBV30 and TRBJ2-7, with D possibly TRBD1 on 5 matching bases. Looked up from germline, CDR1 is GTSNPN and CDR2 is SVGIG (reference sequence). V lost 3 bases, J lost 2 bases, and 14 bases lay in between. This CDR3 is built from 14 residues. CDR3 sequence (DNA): TGTGCCTGGAGAGGTACAGGCTCTACCTACGAGCAGTACTTC. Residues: CAWRGTGSTYEQYF.

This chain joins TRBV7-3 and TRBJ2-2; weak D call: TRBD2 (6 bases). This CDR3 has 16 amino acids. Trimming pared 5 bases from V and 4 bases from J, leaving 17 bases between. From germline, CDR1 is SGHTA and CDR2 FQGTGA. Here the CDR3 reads CASSPRGGAGTGELFF. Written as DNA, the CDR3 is TGTGCCAGCAGCCCCCGGGGCGGGGCAGGCACCGGGGAGCTGTTTTTT.

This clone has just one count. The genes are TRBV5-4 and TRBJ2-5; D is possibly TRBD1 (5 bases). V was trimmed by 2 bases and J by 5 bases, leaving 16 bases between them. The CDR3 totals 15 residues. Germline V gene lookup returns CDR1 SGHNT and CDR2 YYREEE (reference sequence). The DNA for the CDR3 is TGTGCCAGCAGCTTAGGAACAGGCCGCCGGGAGACCCAGTACTTC. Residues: CASSLGTGRRETQYF. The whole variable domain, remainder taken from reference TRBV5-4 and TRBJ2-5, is ETGVTQSPTHLIKTRGQQVTLRCSSQSGHNTVSWYQQALGQGPQFIFQYYREEENGRGNFPPRFSGLQFPNYSSELNVNALELDDSALYLCASSLGTGRRETQYFGPGTRLLVL.

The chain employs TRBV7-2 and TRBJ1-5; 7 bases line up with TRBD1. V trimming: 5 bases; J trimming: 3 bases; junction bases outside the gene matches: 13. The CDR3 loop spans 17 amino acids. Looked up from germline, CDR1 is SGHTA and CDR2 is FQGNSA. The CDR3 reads CASSASRGRRINQPQHF. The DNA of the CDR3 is TGTGCCAGCAGCGCTAGCAGGGGGAGACGGATCAATCAGCCCCAGCATTTT.

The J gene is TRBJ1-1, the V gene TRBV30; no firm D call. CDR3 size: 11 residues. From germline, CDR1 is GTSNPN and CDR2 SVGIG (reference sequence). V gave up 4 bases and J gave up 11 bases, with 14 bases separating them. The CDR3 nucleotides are TGTGCCTGGACCTTAACTAGAGTCGCTTTCTTT. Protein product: CAWTLTRVAFF.

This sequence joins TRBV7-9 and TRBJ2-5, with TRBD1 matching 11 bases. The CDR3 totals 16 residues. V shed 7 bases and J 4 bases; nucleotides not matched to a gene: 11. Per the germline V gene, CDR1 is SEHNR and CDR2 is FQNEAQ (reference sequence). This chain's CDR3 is CASTQGTGGSGETQYF. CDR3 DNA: TGTGCCAGCACCCAAGGGACAGGGGGATCCGGAGAGACCCAGTACTTC.

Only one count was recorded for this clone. In nucleotides, the CDR3 is TGTGCCAGCAGCTCCGCCCGCCGGGGCGAGCAGTACTTC. Protein product: CASSSARRGEQYF. The rearrangement joins TRBV7-2 to TRBJ2-7; maybe TRBD2 (5 bases). The CDR3 spans 13 residues. The germline CDR1 and CDR2 sequences are SGHTA and FQGNSA. Trimming cost V 4 bases and J 6 bases, with 13 bases left between them.